This T cell receptor (beta chain) was sequenced in a study of cytomegalovirus exposure and HLA in healthy donors. A multiplex PCR was run with 60 Vbeta primers and 13 Jbeta primers. Produced via immunoSEQ multiplex PCR; TCRdb's table is partial and in-frame only. The table shows roughly 180,000 clones, with more than 70% occurring only once. Per the germline V gene, CDR1 is GTSNPN and CDR2 is SVGIG (reference sequence). The CDR3 spans 16 residues. V was shortened by 0 bases and J by 0 bases, with 12 bases between the two germline ends. Sequenced sample: PBMCs. This sequence joins TRBV30 and TRBJ1-3; D unclear. This receptor was taken from a man aged 30 to 39 in good health and CMV-seronegative. CDR3 DNA: TGTGCCTGGAGTGTACCAGCTAGGCCCTCTGGAAACACCATATATTTT. Translating gives CAWSVPARPSGNTIYF.